The 17 T cell receptor beta chains presented below share a single source sample, sequenced in a study of T cell changes during pregnancy in multiple sclerosis. This table comes from immunoSEQ multiplex PCR, and its TCRdb copy is limited to in-frame clones, with some not included. The sample includes 35,000 to 50,000 clones, roughly nine tenths of them seen just once. This sample comprised peripheral blood, obtained in the second trimester of pregnancy. The receptors were sampled from a female donor in good health, enrolled as a control in a pregnancy study.

In DNA, the CDR3 is TGCAGCGTTGAGGGGACAGGGGGGCCCTCTAACTATGGCTACACCTTC. Its protein is CSVEGTGGPSNYGYTF. The genes are TRBV29-1 and TRBJ1-2, with TRBD1 identical over 11 bases. After removal of 3 bases from V and 0 bases from J, the junction contained 6 bases not matched to a gene. CDR1 SQVTM and CDR2 ANQGSEA come from the germline V gene. The CDR3 extends over 16 amino acids. The entire variable domain, with the rest obtained from reference TRBV29-1 and TRBJ1-2, is as follows: SAVISQKPSRDICQRGTSLTIQCQVDSQVTMMFWYRQQPGQSLTLIATANQGSEATYESGFVIDKFPISRPNLTFSTLTVSNMSPEDSSIYLCSVEGTGGPSNYGYTFGSGTRLTVV.

The chain carries TRBV4-1 and TRBJ2-5; 8 bases line up with TRBD1. With 4 bases clipped from V and 5 bases from J, the junction kept 6 bases outside the gene matches. In germline, CDR1 is MGHRA, CDR2 YSYEKL. The CDR3 spans 14 residues. The CDR3 coding sequence is TGCGCCAGCAGCCGGGACAGGTCAGGGGAGACCCAGTACTTC. Protein product: CASSRDRSGETQYF.

The chain employs TRBV29-1 and TRBJ2-3; 9 bases match TRBD2. The trim removed 4 bases at V and 2 bases at J, leaving 7 bases unmatched. CDR3 size: 15 residues. Germline CDR1 reads SQVTM; CDR2 reads ANQGSEA. CDR3 in DNA: TGCAGCGTTGTGAGTAGCGGGGGCCACACAGATACGCAGTATTTT. Translation: CSVVSSGGHTDTQYF.

J is TRBJ2-2 and V is TRBV7-6, with 10 bases that match TRBD2. CDR1 is SGHVS, CDR2 FNYEAQ, per germline. V shed 5 bases, J shed 6 bases, and the junction held 9 bases outside the gene matches. This CDR3 is built from 16 residues. The DNA for the CDR3 is TGTGCCAGCAGCCAAAGCGGGGGGGCTGTCGCCGGGGAGCTGTTTTTT. Protein: CASSQSGGAVAGELFF.

The V gene is TRBV4-1, the J gene TRBJ2-1; 14 positions match TRBD2. Germline-derived CDR1 and CDR2 are MGHRA and YSYEKL. This CDR3 has 15 amino acids. V trimming: 4 bases; J trimming: 6 bases; junction bases outside the gene matches: 2. The CDR3 loop is CASSPTSGRANEQFF. The CDR3 DNA follows: TGCGCCAGCAGCCCGACTAGCGGGAGGGCCAATGAGCAGTTCTTC.

This chain joins TRBV5-1 and TRBJ2-5, with D maybe TRBD1 (5 bases). Germline lookup yields CDR1 SGHRS and CDR2 YFSETQ. The CDR3 covers 15 residues. The V end was cut by 7 bases, the J end by 2 bases, with 18 bases between. The CDR3 DNA follows: TGCGCCAGCCAGAGTCAGGGCAGCCCACAAGAGACCCAGTACTTC. This gives the protein CASQSQGSPQETQYF. The full variable domain, with the rest looked up from reference TRBV5-1 and TRBJ2-5, is KAGVTQTPRYLIKTRGQQVTLSCSPISGHRSVSWYQQTPGQGLQFLFEYFSETQRNKGNFPGRFSGRQFSNSRSEMNVSTLELGDSALYLCASQSQGSPQETQYFGPGTRLLVL.

This rearrangement joins TRBV2 to TRBJ2-5; 12 bases map to TRBD2. Germline assignment: CDR1 SNHLY and CDR2 FYNNEI. This CDR3 has 15 residues. The V gene end was trimmed by 4 bases and the J gene end by 5 bases; junction bases not matched to a gene: 5. CDR3 in amino acids: CASSALAGGRETQYF. In nucleotides, the CDR3 is TGTGCCAGCAGTGCCCTAGCGGGGGGGCGGGAGACCCAGTACTTC. Using reference TRBV2 and TRBJ2-5 for the parts outside the CDR3, the full variable domain is EPEVTQTPSHQVTQMGQEVILRCVPISNHLYFYWYRQILGQKVEFLVSFYNNEISEKSEIFDDQFSVERPDGSNFTLKIRSTKLEDSAMYFCASSALAGGRETQYFGPGTRLLVL.

A single count supports this clone. As DNA, the CDR3 is TGTGCCAGCAGCTATTCGGGACAGGGGGGAGAAGCTTTCTTT. Translating it yields CASSYSGQGGEAFF. The V gene is TRBV7-9, the J gene TRBJ1-1; 11 positions match TRBD1. CDR3 length: 14 amino acids. V lost 4 bases and J lost 8; bases outside the gene matches: 6. Looked up from germline, CDR1 is SEHNR and CDR2 is FQNEAQ (reference sequence).

This rearrangement joins TRBV5-5 to TRBJ2-7; TRBD2 is a possible D gene (7 bases). Germline V gene data show CDR1 as SGHKS and CDR2 as YYEKEE (reference sequence). Trimming stripped 2 bases from V and 6 bases from J, with 18 bases between. This CDR3 is 15 amino acids long. CDR3 protein: CASSLQLPGGGEQYF. CDR3 nucleotides: TGTGCCAGCAGCTTACAACTTCCGGGGGGCGGCGAGCAGTACTTC.

For the CDR3, the DNA is TGTGCCAGCAGCAAGACTAGCGGGACGGGGGAGCTGTTTTTT. Its protein is CASSKTSGTGELFF. This sequence joins TRBV7-9 and TRBJ2-2; 11 bases line up with TRBD2. Per the germline V gene, CDR1 is SEHNR and CDR2 is FQNEAQ (reference sequence). CDR3 length: 14 amino acids. V shed 5 bases, J shed 8 bases, and the junction held 4 bases outside the gene matches.

The chain couples TRBV7-8 to TRBJ2-7; a weak D match, TRBD2 (5 bases). V lost 4 bases to trimming and J lost 2 bases, with 12 bases between them. Germline V gene data show CDR1 as SGHVS and CDR2 as FQNEAQ. The CDR3 is 14 residues long. For the CDR3, the DNA is TGTGCCAGCAGCTCGCCTTACGGGACCTACGAGCAGTACTTC. Translation: CASSSPYGTYEQYF.

This sequence joins TRBV19 and TRBJ1-4; 7 bases agree with TRBD1. The CDR3 consists of 14 residues. J lost 3 bases, V lost 4 bases, and 2 bases had no gene match. Germline V CDR1 and CDR2: LNHDA, SQIVND (reference sequence). As DNA, the CDR3 is TGTGCCAGTAGTAAGGGGGCTTCTAATGAAAAACTGTTTTTT. Its protein is CASSKGASNEKLFF.

V usage is TRBV15 and J usage is TRBJ1-1; D perhaps matches TRBD1 (6 bases). With 1 base removed from V and 11 bases from J, the gap between germline ends came to 14 bases. Germline CDR1 LNHNV, CDR2 YYDKDF (reference sequence). The CDR3 length is 13 residues. CDR3 residues: CATSRGIQGPAFF. The CDR3 DNA sequence: TGTGCCACCAGCAGAGGTATACAGGGACCGGCTTTCTTT.

Comments on this clone: One end of the junction fails to match germline, which may point to a read error. The chain carries TRBV7-8 and TRBJ1-1, with no clear D. Germline V gene lookup returns CDR1 SGHVS and CDR2 FQNEAQ. This CDR3 has 13 amino acids. The CDR3 bases are TGTGCCGGCAGCTTTAGGGAGGCCACTGAAGCTTTCTTT. It translates to CAGSFREATEAFF.

The CDR3: CASSLGTGNTEAFF. CDR3 nucleotide sequence: TGTGCCAGCAGTCTCGGGACAGGGAACACTGAAGCTTTCTTT. The chain has TRBV27 and TRBJ1-1, with 8 nucleotides matching TRBD1. Germline V gives CDR1 MNHEY, CDR2 SMNVEV (reference sequence). This CDR3 has 14 amino acids. With 5 bases clipped from V and 1 base from J, the junction kept 3 bases outside the gene matches.

V gene TRBV6-6 combines with J gene TRBJ2-3, with D unclear. Trimming stripped 3 bases from V and 4 bases from J, with 14 bases between. Germline-derived CDR1 and CDR2 are MNHNY and SVGAGI (reference sequence). The CDR3 has 15 residues. The CDR3 spells CASSYGAPTPDTQYF. The CDR3 DNA reads as TGTGCCAGCAGTTATGGAGCACCGACCCCAGATACGCAGTATTTT.

The table lists this clone with a count of one. The rearrangement uses TRBV30 and TRBJ2-5, with D possibly TRBD1 on 5 matching bases. The ends were cut back, 0 bases at V and 5 bases at J, with 19 bases in the middle. In germline, CDR1 is GTSNPN, CDR2 SVGIG (reference sequence). The CDR3 totals 16 residues. The CDR3 sequence: CAWSVRGLGRLETQYF. The CDR3 DNA follows: TGTGCCTGGAGTGTACGCGGCTTGGGGCGATTGGAGACCCAGTACTTC.